The rows below give T cell receptor beta chains drawn from one sample of a study of technical replicates of blood from a few donors. This table comes from immunoSEQ multiplex PCR, and its TCRdb copy is limited to in-frame clones, with some not included. The sample contains around 50,000 clones, about 96% of which appear only once. Sample: T cells isolated from PBMCs. These receptors originate from a human donor in good health. The CDR3 runs from the conserved cysteine through the conserved F or W. Each record gives: V gene, D gene, J gene, CDR3 length, CDR3 DNA, CDR3 protein. D genes are given only for firm matches.

>TRBV9|-|TRBJ2-1|12
TGTGCCAGCAGCGTAAGGCGGGGCGAGCAGTTCTTC
CASSVRRGEQFF
>TRBV7-9|-|TRBJ1-2|14
TGTGCCAGCAGCTTAGATGGACACCTCTATGGCTACACCTTC
CASSLDGHLYGYTF
>TRBV28|-|TRBJ2-7|15
TGTGCCAGCAGTTCTGACACACGATCCTCCTACGAGCAGTACTTC
CASSSDTRSSYEQYF
>TRBV5-1|-|TRBJ2-1|16
TGCGCCAGCAGCTTGGTTCGGGGTCGCTCCTACAATGAGCAGTTCTTC
CASSLVRGRSYNEQFF
>TRBV7-2|TRBD1|TRBJ1-2|15
TGTGCCAGCAGCTTAGATTGGCAGGGGGTGGGTGGCTACACCTTC
CASSLDWQGVGGYTF
>TRBV9|TRBD2|TRBJ2-1|15
TGTGCCAGCAGCGTTACTAGCGGGGGCTACAATGAGCAGTTCTTC
CASSVTSGGYNEQFF
>TRBV11-3|-|TRBJ2-5|14
TGTGCCAGCAGCTTAAGGACAGCCCAAGAGACCCAGTACTTC
CASSLRTAQETQYF
>TRBV29-1|TRBD2|TRBJ2-3|14
TGCAGCGTTCGTAGCGGGACTCGCACAGATACGCAGTATTTT
CSVRSGTRTDTQYF
>TRBV9|-|TRBJ2-1|16
TGTGCCAGCAGCGTAGCCCCGGTGAGCTCCTACAATGAGCAGTTCTTC
CASSVAPVSSYNEQFF
>TRBV29-1|TRBD1|TRBJ2-4|15
TGCAGCGTTGATGGGACAGGGAAGTTCAGAAACATTCAGTACTTC
CSVDGTGKFRNIQYF